These T cell receptor beta chains were read from a single sample in a study of cytomegalovirus exposure and HLA in healthy donors. TCRdb's copy holds only in-frame clones and misses some; the assay was immunoSEQ multiplex PCR. The data hold around 130,000 clones, with around two thirds observed a single time. The sequenced sample was PBMCs. These receptors came from a human donor in good health. The CDR3 runs from the conserved cysteine through the conserved F or W. The order of the fields is V gene, D gene, clone size, J gene, CDR3 protein, CDR3 DNA. The D gene is left open where the match is weak. Where a row states a size, it is once, few, many or the class of an expanded clone; other rows omit it.

>TRBV5-1|.|once|TRBJ1-3
CASSEGLINTIYF
TGCGCCAGCAGCGAAGGACTGATAAACACCATATATTTT
>TRBV28|TRBD1|.|TRBJ1-5
CASSLAPGQGFNQPQHF
TGTGCCAGCAGTTTGGCCCCGGGACAGGGGTTCAATCAGCCCCAGCATTTT
>TRBV2|TRBD1|once|TRBJ1-5
CASQTGRGNQPQHF
TGTGCCAGCCAGACAGGGCGAGGCAATCAGCCCCAGCATTTT
>TRBV19|TRBD1|.|TRBJ2-1
CAVRDRGWDEQFF
TGTGCCGTCCGGGACAGGGGTTGGGATGAGCAGTTCTTC
>TRBV19|.|few|TRBJ1-1
CASSIARRLGNTEAFF
TGTGCCAGTAGTATAGCCCGCAGGTTGGGGAACACTGAAGCTTTCTTT
>TRBV4-3|.|.|TRBJ2-5
CASSQGPALEETQYF
TGCGCCAGCAGCCAAGGACCGGCCTTGGAGGAGACCCAGTACTTC
>TRBV19|TRBD2|.|TRBJ2-2
CASSMRLAGARLTGELFF
TGTGCCAGTAGTATGAGACTAGCGGGGGCCCGTTTGACCGGGGAGCTGTTTTTT
>TRBV9|.|.|TRBJ1-1
CASSVGVFITEAFF
TGTGCCAGCAGCGTAGGTGTGTTCATTACTGAAGCTTTCTTT
>TRBV28|TRBD2|.|TRBJ2-7
CASTGGAPIYEQYF
TGTGCCAGCACCGGGGGGGCCCCAATCTACGAGCAGTACTTC
>TRBV5-1|TRBD1|.|TRBJ1-1
CASSLGGTGWGDTEAFF
TGCGCCAGCAGCTTAGGCGGGACAGGGTGGGGAGACACTGAAGCTTTCTTT
>TRBV7-9|TRBD1|.|TRBJ1-2
CSSSFSGTGAEGYTF
TGTTCCAGCAGCTTTAGCGGGACAGGGGCCGAGGGCTACACCTTC
>TRBV28|TRBD2|.|TRBJ2-1
CASSLWRGSTAHGAYEQFF
TGTGCCAGCAGTTTATGGCGGGGGAGTACGGCCCACGGGGCATATGAGCAGTTCTTC
>TRBV7-3|.|few|TRBJ1-2
CASSPRCVGLSSGRCGSGTF
TGTGCCAGCAGCCCAAGGTGTGTCGGTTTGAGCTCAGGGAGGTGCGGGTCGGGCACCTTC
>TRBV29-1|TRBD1|few|TRBJ1-4
CSATGGSTNEKLFF
TGCAGCGCAACAGGGGGTTCAACTAATGAAAAACTGTTTTTT
>TRBV6-1|.|.|TRBJ1-6
CASSEFGLGGSPLHF
TGTGCCAGCAGTGAATTCGGGCTTGGAGGATCACCCCTCCACTTT
>TRBV2|TRBD1|.|TRBJ1-1
CASSHKDRGTEAFF
TGTGCCAGCAGTCACAAGGACAGGGGGACTGAAGCTTTCTTT
>TRBV28|TRBD2|.|TRBJ2-7
CASSQTSGRYEQYF
TGTGCCAGCAGCCAGACTAGCGGGCGCTACGAGCAGTACTTC
>TRBV7-9|TRBD2|few|TRBJ2-1
CSSSRSGGGYNEQFF
TGTTCCAGCAGCCGAAGTGGCGGGGGTTACAATGAGCAGTTCTTC
>TRBV30|TRBD2|.|TRBJ2-1
CAWNRRSGGISYNEQFF
TGTGCCTGGAATCGTAGGAGCGGGGGGATCTCCTACAATGAGCAGTTCTTC
>TRBV5-4|.|few|TRBJ1-2
CASSPPGQESYGYTF
TGTGCCAGCAGCCCGCCGGGACAAGAAAGCTATGGCTACACCTTC
>TRBV7-3|.|.|TRBJ2-7
CASSLSTGYEQYF
TGTGCCAGCAGCTTATCGACTGGCTACGAGCAGTACTTC
>TRBV7-9|TRBD2|.|TRBJ2-1
CASAPLAGGAGLYNEQFF
TGTGCCAGCGCTCCCCTAGCGGGAGGAGCAGGTCTGTACAATGAGCAGTTCTTC
>TRBV27|TRBD1|once|TRBJ2-1
CASSFGSGGNEQFF
TGTGCCAGCAGTTTCGGATCAGGGGGCAATGAGCAGTTCTTC
>TRBV27|TRBD1|once|TRBJ1-2
CASSLFRTGIHYGYTF
TGTGCCAGCAGTTTATTCCGGACAGGGATACACTATGGCTACACCTTC
>TRBV2|.|.|TRBJ1-2
CASSDRGNYGYTF
TGTGCCAGCAGTGACAGGGGAAACTATGGCTACACCTTC
>TRBV30|.|.|TRBJ1-1
CAWSVPGGHTEAFF
TGTGCCTGGAGTGTACCTGGAGGACACACTGAAGCTTTCTTT
>TRBV28|.|.|TRBJ1-4
CASSRGRAGEKLFF
TGTGCCAGCAGTAGGGGCAGGGCGGGAGAAAAACTGTTTTTT
>TRBV5-4|TRBD2|.|TRBJ2-2
CASSMGLADTGELFF
TGTGCCAGCAGCATGGGACTAGCGGACACCGGGGAGCTGTTTTTT
>TRBV4-3|.|.|TRBJ2-7
CASSQEVDSFSSYEQYF
TGCGCCAGCAGCCAAGAGGTTGACAGCTTCAGCTCCTACGAGCAGTACTTC
>TRBV7-2|.|.|TRBJ2-5
CASSLQETQYF
TGTGCCAGCAGCCTCCAAGAGACCCAGTACTTC
>TRBV5-1|.|.|TRBJ2-3
CASSLETSTDTQYF
TGCGCCAGCAGCTTGGAGACTAGCACAGATACGCAGTATTTT
>TRBV10-2|TRBD2|few|TRBJ2-3
CASSELGREGKDTQYF
TGCGCCAGCAGTGAGTTGGGGCGGGAGGGGAAAGATACGCAGTATTTT
>TRBV4-3|.|.|TRBJ1-1
CASSRVQGKAFF
TGCGCCAGCAGCCGAGTACAGGGTAAAGCTTTCTTT
>TRBV6-5|TRBD1|.|TRBJ2-7
CASSYGGQVGEQYF
TGTGCCAGCAGTTACGGGGGACAGGTAGGCGAGCAGTACTTC
>TRBV9|.|.|TRBJ1-6
CASSVAPQGISPLHF
TGTGCCAGCAGCGTAGCCCCCCAGGGGATTTCACCCCTCCACTTT
>TRBV7-2|.|few|TRBJ2-2
CARESGRSSNTGELFF
TGTGCCAGAGAAAGCGGAAGGTCTTCGAACACCGGGGAGCTGTTTTTT
>TRBV6-6|TRBD2|few|TRBJ2-7
CASSPGRGIGDEQYF
TGTGCCAGCAGTCCCGGGAGGGGGATAGGGGACGAGCAGTACTTC
>TRBV7-3|.|.|TRBJ2-5
CASSLGSPGETQYF
TGTGCCAGCAGCTTGGGATCTCCAGGGGAGACCCAGTACTTC
>TRBV2|TRBD1|.|TRBJ2-7
CASSETRTGQGEQYF
TGTGCCAGCAGTGAAACGAGGACAGGGCAGGGAGAGCAGTACTTC
>TRBV14|TRBD1|.|TRBJ2-5
CASRALGQGRGQYF
TGTGCCAGCAGAGCACTTGGACAGGGGAGAGGCCAGTACTTC
>TRBV11-2|.|.|TRBJ1-3
CASSFQGTGNTIYF
TGTGCCAGCAGCTTTCAGGGAACTGGAAACACCATATATTTT
>TRBV9|.|once|TRBJ2-5
CASSGDYQTQYF
TGTGCCAGCAGTGGAGACTACCAGACCCAGTACTTC
>TRBV19|TRBD1|.|TRBJ2-7
CASSAPGQGAYEQYF
TGTGCCAGTAGTGCGCCGGGACAGGGAGCCTACGAGCAGTACTTC
>TRBV29-1|TRBD1|.|TRBJ2-7
CSAFTGQASYEQYF
TGCAGCGCGTTTACGGGACAGGCTTCCTACGAGCAGTACTTC
>TRBV19|.|.|TRBJ2-5
CASSIAGDRETQYF
TGTGCCAGTAGTATAGCGGGAGACCGGGAGACCCAGTACTTC
>TRBV7-2|.|.|TRBJ2-3
CASSLGVLGGHTQYF
TGTGCCAGCAGCTTAGGGGTTCTGGGGGGGCATACGCAGTATTTT
>TRBV30|.|few|TRBJ1-1
CAWGMGHNMAEAFF
TGTGCCTGGGGAATGGGACACAATATGGCTGAAGCTTTCTTT
>TRBV6-5|.|.|TRBJ2-7
CASSYSSSGYEQYF
TGTGCCAGCAGTTACTCGAGTTCGGGATACGAGCAGTACTTC
>TRBV7-2|.|few|TRBJ1-1
CASSSFRGNTEAFF
TGTGCCAGCAGCTCCTTTAGGGGGAACACTGAAGCTTTCTTT
>TRBV15|TRBD1|.|TRBJ2-5
CATSPKGARETQYF
TGTGCCACCAGCCCCAAGGGGGCGCGGGAGACCCAGTACTTC
>TRBV25-1|.|.|TRBJ2-3
CATQGWGGTDTQYF
TGTGCCACCCAGGGGTGGGGCGGCACAGATACGCAGTATTTT
>TRBV7-2|.|.|TRBJ2-7
CASSQEADRLSYEQYF
TGTGCCAGCAGCCAAGAGGCAGACCGCCTCTCCTACGAGCAGTACTTC
>TRBV10-3|.|.|TRBJ2-6
CAIGPTARNVLTF
TGTGCCATCGGGCCGACAGCACGCAACGTCCTGACTTTC
>TRBV19|.|.|TRBJ2-1
CASSPGAHTDEQFF
TGTGCCAGTAGCCCTGGGGCCCATACCGATGAGCAGTTCTTC
>TRBV7-2|TRBD1|once|TRBJ1-1
CASSSSRGEQGTEAFF
TGTGCCAGCAGCTCTAGTAGGGGAGAACAGGGGACTGAAGCTTTCTTT